This T cell receptor (beta chain) was observed in a study of blood T cells in healthy people across ages. Whole-study findings and limits: Older age coincided with a roughly linear decline in TCR beta diversity per million T cells. In long-lived donors, naive CD4+ cell counts and diversity exceeded those of aged donors.

On this clonotype: Its target is unknown.

Combining a sample-barcoded 5' primer with a J-beta primer mix, a second PCR ran for roughly 7 to 11 cycles. TCRdb called the 5' RACE reads again in MiXCR, with one record for every CDR3 protein. The sample has about 640,000 distinct CDR3 sequences, 40% to 45% seen once. The CDR3 has 13 amino acids. Germline trimming cut 7 bases from V and 7 bases from J; bases unmatched to any gene: 8. From germline, CDR1 is SQVTM and CDR2 ANQGSEA. The sample comprised blood. This receptor was obtained from an elderly man in good health. The chain carries TRBV29-1 and TRBJ2-1; 9 bases line up with TRBD2. The CDR3 DNA reads as TGCAGCGGGAGGGAACTAGCGGGTAATGAGCAGTTCTTC. It encodes CSGRELAGNEQFF.